This is a list of T cell receptor beta chains from one sample in a study of Ad26.COV2.S vaccination and SARS-CoV-2 variants. Measured with immunoSEQ multiplex PCR; TCRdb has only the in-frame clones, and not every one. The sample includes under 300,000 clones, around 88% of them seen just once. The source was peripheral blood, collected in a trial of Ad26.COV2.S vaccine versus placebo. The source of these receptors is a person aged 18-65 years who received the Ad26.COV2.S COVID-19 vaccine or a placebo. Each CDR3 is given with its conserved first and last residue. The D gene is left open where the match is weak. Only some rows state a clone size, as once, few, many or a class for expanded clones.

clone size,V gene,J gene,D gene,CDR3 DNA,CDR3 protein
NA,TRBV7-2,TRBJ1-2,TRBD1,TGTGCCAGCAGCCCCGCCATGGGACAGGGTAGTGGCTACACCTTC,CASSPAMGQGSGYTF
NA,TRBV5-4,TRBJ2-5,TRBD2,TGTGCCAGCAGGGGGGGGTCGGGACTAGCCGAGACCCAGTACTTC,CASRGGSGLAETQYF
NA,TRBV7-2,TRBJ2-7,NA,TGTGCCAGCAGCCCACGTGTGTCGGTGTACGAGCAGTACTTC,CASSPRVSVYEQYF
NA,TRBV30,TRBJ1-5,NA,TGTGCCTGGAGTGGTCCAGGTGGCCAAAATCAGCCCCAGCATTTT,CAWSGPGGQNQPQHF
once,TRBV11-2,TRBJ2-7,TRBD1,TGTGCCAGCAGCTTACCCATGGGGGGACAGGGGCGGGAGCAGTACTTC,CASSLPMGGQGREQYF
NA,TRBV6-5,TRBJ1-2,NA,TGTGCCAGCAGTCGACAGAACTATGGCTACACCTTC,CASSRQNYGYTF
NA,TRBV7-3,TRBJ2-2,NA,TGTGCCAGCAGCTTTGCCAGTGGGAACACCGGGGAGCTGTTTTTT,CASSFASGNTGELFF
NA,TRBV5-1,TRBJ2-1,TRBD2,TGCGCCAGCAGCTTGGTCCTAGCGGGGAACAATGAGCAGTTCTTC,CASSLVLAGNNEQFF
NA,TRBV6-6,TRBJ1-1,TRBD1,TGTGCCAGCAGTTACCACCCCGGGGCAGGGGGAGAGGCTTTCTTT,CASSYHPGAGGEAFF
NA,TRBV11-3,TRBJ2-1,NA,TGTGCCAGCAGCTCCCGACTAGGGGGGAAGCAGTTCTTC,CASSSRLGGKQFF
NA,TRBV15,TRBJ1-2,NA,TGTGCCACCAGCTCTACTTGGGGGGGTCCCTACGGCTACACCTTC,CATSSTWGGPYGYTF
once,TRBV2,TRBJ1-2,NA,TGTGCCAGCGCAGACAGGACCAACTATGGCTACACCTTC,CASADRTNYGYTF
NA,TRBV4-1,TRBJ2-3,NA,TGCGCCAGCAGCCAAGAGGGAAGGTCAAAAGGGTATTTT,CASSQEGRSKGYF
NA,TRBV7-8,TRBJ1-2,NA,TGTGCCAGCAGCTTAGAGGGGCGGCTAGGGGATGGCTACACCTTC,CASSLEGRLGDGYTF
once,TRBV12-3/TRBV12-4,TRBJ2-7,NA,TGTGCCAGCAGGACGGACGGCTACGAGCAGTACTTC,CASRTDGYEQYF
NA,TRBV14,TRBJ2-7,NA,TGTGCCAGCAGCCAAGAGTTGAGCTACGAGCAGTACTTC,CASSQELSYEQYF
NA,TRBV7-3,TRBJ1-2,NA,TGTGCCAGCAGCTTAAAAGCAGGGTTGGCCTATGGCTACACCTTC,CASSLKAGLAYGYTF